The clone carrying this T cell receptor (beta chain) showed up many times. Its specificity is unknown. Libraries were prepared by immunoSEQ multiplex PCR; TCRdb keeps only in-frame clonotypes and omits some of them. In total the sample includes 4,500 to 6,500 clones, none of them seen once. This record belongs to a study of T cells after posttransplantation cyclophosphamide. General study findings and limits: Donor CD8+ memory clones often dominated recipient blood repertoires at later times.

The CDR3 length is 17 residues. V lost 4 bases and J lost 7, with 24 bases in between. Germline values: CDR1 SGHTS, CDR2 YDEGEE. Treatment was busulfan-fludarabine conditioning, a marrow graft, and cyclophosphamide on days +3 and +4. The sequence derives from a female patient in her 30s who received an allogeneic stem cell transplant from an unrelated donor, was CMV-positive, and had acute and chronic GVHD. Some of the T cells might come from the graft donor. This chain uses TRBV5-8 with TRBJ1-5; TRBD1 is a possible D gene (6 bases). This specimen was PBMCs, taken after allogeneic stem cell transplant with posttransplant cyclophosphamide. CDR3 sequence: CASSHVLLTGIKQPQHF. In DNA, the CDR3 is TGTGCCAGCAGCCATGTACTTTTGACAGGAATCAAACAGCCCCAGCATTTT.